One and the same sample provided the 10 T cell receptor beta chains below, sequenced in a study of shared clonotypes between healthy human individuals. The naive CD8 population came from CD45RO-negative cells selected for CCR7, without terminally differentiated effector memory CD45RA+ cells. Libraries were prepared by immunoSEQ multiplex PCR; TCRdb keeps only in-frame clonotypes and omits some of them. The table has hundreds of thousands of clones, approximately 96% seen once. The sequenced sample consisted of naive CD8+ T cells sorted from blood. All receptors come from a woman in her 30s in good health.

The chain has TRBV5-4 and TRBJ1-1; D is undetermined. The CDR3 has 14 amino acids. Germline CDR1 is SGHNT and CDR2 is YYREEE (reference sequence). Trimming pared 2 bases from V and 4 bases from J, leaving 12 bases between. For the CDR3, the DNA is TGTGCCAGCAGCTTTGCAGGAGGAGGCACTGAAGCTTTCTTT. Translation: CASSFAGGGTEAFF. The full variable domain, its missing parts supplied by reference TRBV5-4 and TRBJ1-1, is ETGVTQSPTHLIKTRGQQVTLRCSSQSGHNTVSWYQQALGQGPQFIFQYYREEENGRGNFPPRFSGLQFPNYSSELNVNALELDDSALYLCASSFAGGGTEAFFGQGTRLTVV.

CDR3 sequence (DNA): TGTGCCAGCAGTCCCCCATACAGGAGCTACGAGCAGTACTTC. It yields the protein CASSPPYRSYEQYF. J is TRBJ2-7 and V is TRBV28; weak D call: TRBD1 (5 bases). The CDR3 consists of 14 residues. CDR1 is MDHEN and CDR2 is SYDVKM in the germline V gene. The V end lost 5 bases, the J end lost 3 bases, and 14 bases lay between the germline ends.

This rearrangement joins TRBV28 to TRBJ1-1; TRBD1 matches 8 bases. The V segment lost 7 bases and the J segment 4 bases; nucleotides outside the gene matches: 14. This CDR3 region has 16 residues. CDR1 and CDR2 from the germline V gene are MDHEN and SYDVKM. CDR3 sequence (DNA): TGTGCCAGCACTCCGGACAGGGTTTTTGGCGGCACTGAAGCTTTCTTT. This sequence encodes CASTPDRVFGGTEAFF.

The genes are TRBV7-6 and TRBJ1-1, with D possibly matching TRBD1 (6 bases). The CDR3 totals 13 residues. Germline CDR1 and CDR2: SGHVS and FNYEAQ. Trimming pared 5 bases from V and 7 bases from J, leaving 14 bases between. The CDR3, as DNA: TGTGCCAGCAGCGCTACAGGGCATCTTGAAGCTTTCTTT. Protein sequence: CASSATGHLEAFF. The variable domain in full, completed from reference TRBV7-6 and TRBJ1-1, reads GAGVSQSPRYKVTKRGQDVALRCDPISGHVSLYWYRQALGQGPEFLTYFNYEAQQDKSGLPNDRFSAERPEGSISTLTIQRTEQRDSAMYRCASSATGHLEAFFGQGTRLTVV.

The chain combines TRBV18 with TRBJ1-1; D not certain. Trimming pared 2 bases from V and 8 bases from J, leaving 15 bases between. The germline V gene has CDR1 KGHSH and CDR2 LQKENI. The CDR3 extends over 14 amino acids. CDR3 loop: CASSPNHKTWEAFF. The CDR3 DNA reads as TGTGCCAGCTCACCAAACCACAAGACATGGGAAGCTTTCTTT.

V usage is TRBV28 and J usage is TRBJ2-1; 12 bases map to TRBD2. Trimming removed 5 bases from V and 6 bases from J; junction bases left unmatched: 5. This CDR3 has 15 residues. Germline V gene data show CDR1 as MDHEN and CDR2 as SYDVKM. CDR3 sequence reads: CASSPRLAGVNEQFF. As DNA, the CDR3 is TGTGCCAGCAGTCCAAGACTAGCGGGAGTCAATGAGCAGTTCTTC.

CDR3 nucleotide sequence: TGTGCCAGCAGGTATACAGGGGCCTCCTACGAGCAGTACTTC. This gives the protein CASRYTGASYEQYF. V gene TRBV28 combines with J gene TRBJ2-7; 7 nucleotides line up with TRBD1. The V and J ends lost 6 bases and 0 bases, in that order; junction bases with no gene match: 5. There are 14 residues in the CDR3. Germline V CDR1 and CDR2: MDHEN, SYDVKM.

The gene calls are TRBV13 and TRBJ2-2; no clear D. The germline V gene has CDR1 PRHDT and CDR2 FYEKMQ (reference sequence). V lost 5 bases to trimming and J lost 1 base, with 11 bases between them. The CDR3 runs to 15 residues. This CDR3 reads CASSPEGQNTGELFF. The CDR3 nucleotides read TGTGCCAGCAGCCCAGAAGGCCAGAACACCGGGGAGCTGTTTTTT.

This clone was recorded once. CDR3 sequence (DNA): TGTGCCAGCAGCCCGGGAGCGGGGGTTGGGGTTACAGATACGCAGTATTTT. Protein sequence: CASSPGAGVGVTDTQYF. The V and J genes are TRBV5-4 and TRBJ2-3, with 8 bases fitting TRBD2. J gave up 3 bases and V 4 bases, and 13 bases lay outside the gene matches. The CDR3 sequence is 17 residues long. Looked up from germline, CDR1 is SGHNT and CDR2 is YYREEE (reference sequence).

The chain is built from TRBV28 and TRBJ1-1; a weak D match, TRBD1 (5 bases). The CDR3 spans 16 residues. Trimming shortened V by 4 bases and J by 1 base, and 16 bases separated the two germline ends. Germline CDR1 and CDR2: MDHEN and SYDVKM. The CDR3 DNA is TGTGCCAGCAGTTCCTTTGGGCGGGGGGAGAACACTGAAGCTTTCTTT. Translated, it gives CASSSFGRGENTEAFF.